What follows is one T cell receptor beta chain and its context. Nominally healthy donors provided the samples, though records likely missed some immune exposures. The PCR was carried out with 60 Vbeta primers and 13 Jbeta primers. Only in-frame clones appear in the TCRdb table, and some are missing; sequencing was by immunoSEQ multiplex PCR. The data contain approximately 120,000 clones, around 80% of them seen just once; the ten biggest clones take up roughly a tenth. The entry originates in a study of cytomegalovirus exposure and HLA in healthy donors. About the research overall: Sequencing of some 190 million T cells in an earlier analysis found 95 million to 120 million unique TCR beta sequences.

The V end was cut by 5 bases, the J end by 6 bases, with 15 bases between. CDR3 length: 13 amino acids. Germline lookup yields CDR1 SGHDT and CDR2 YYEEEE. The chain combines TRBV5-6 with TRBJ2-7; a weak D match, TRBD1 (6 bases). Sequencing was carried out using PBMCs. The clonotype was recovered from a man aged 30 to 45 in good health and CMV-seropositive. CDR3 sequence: CASSPGTGFEQYF. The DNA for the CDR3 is TGTGCCAGCAGTCCCGGTACAGGGTTCGAGCAGTACTTC.